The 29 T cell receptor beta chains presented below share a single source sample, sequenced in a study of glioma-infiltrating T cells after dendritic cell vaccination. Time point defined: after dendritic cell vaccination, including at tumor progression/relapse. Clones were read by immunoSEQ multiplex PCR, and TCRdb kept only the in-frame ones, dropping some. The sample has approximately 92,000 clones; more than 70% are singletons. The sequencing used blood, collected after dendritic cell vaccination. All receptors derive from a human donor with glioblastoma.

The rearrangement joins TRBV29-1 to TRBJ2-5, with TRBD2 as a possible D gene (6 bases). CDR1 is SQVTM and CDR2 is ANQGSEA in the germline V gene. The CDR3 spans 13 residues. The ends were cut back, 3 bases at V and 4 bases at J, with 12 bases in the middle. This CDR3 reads CSVDTSIRETQYF. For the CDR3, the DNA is TGCAGCGTTGATACTAGCATTCGAGAGACCCAGTACTTC.

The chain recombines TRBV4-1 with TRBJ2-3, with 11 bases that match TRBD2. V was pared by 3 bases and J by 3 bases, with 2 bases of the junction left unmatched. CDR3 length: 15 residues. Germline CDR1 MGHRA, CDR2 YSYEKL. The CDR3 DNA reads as TGCGCCAGCAGCCACCTAGCGGGAGGAACAGATACGCAGTATTTT. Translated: CASSHLAGGTDTQYF.

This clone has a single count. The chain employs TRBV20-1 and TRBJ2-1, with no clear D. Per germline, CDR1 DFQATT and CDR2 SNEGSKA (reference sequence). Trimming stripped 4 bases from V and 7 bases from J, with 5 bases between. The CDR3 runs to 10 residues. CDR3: CSAISNEQFF. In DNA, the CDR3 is TGCAGTGCTATATCTAATGAGCAGTTCTTC.

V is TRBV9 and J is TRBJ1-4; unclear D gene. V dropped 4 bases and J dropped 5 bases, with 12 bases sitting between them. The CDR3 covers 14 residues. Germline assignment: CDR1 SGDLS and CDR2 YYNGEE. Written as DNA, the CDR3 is TGTGCCAGCAGCAGGGAGGGTTGGAATGAAAAACTGTTTTTT. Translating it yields CASSREGWNEKLFF.

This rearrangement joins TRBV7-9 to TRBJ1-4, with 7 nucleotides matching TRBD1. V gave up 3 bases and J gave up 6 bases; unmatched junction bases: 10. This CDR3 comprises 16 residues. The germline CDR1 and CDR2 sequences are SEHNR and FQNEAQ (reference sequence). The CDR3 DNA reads TGTGCCAGCAGCTTGGAGGGGGCTATTGGCGATGAAAAACTGTTTTTT. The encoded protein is CASSLEGAIGDEKLFF.

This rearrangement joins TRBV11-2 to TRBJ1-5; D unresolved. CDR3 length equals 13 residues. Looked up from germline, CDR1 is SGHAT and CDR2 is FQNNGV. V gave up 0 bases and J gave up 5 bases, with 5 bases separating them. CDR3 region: CASSLEEDQPQHF. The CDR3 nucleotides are TGTGCCAGCAGCTTAGAGGAGGATCAGCCCCAGCATTTT. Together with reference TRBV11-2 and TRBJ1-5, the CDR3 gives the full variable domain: EAGVAQSPRYKIIEKRQSVAFWCNPISGHATLYWYQQILGQGPKLLIQFQNNGVVDDSQLPKDRFSAERLKGVDSTLKIQPAKLEDSAVYLCASSLEEDQPQHFGDGTRLSIL.

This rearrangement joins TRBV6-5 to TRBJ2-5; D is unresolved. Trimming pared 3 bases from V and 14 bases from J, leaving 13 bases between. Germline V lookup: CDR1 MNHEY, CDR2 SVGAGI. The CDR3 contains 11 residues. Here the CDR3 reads CASSYMARIYF. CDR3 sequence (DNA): TGTGCCAGCAGTTATATGGCCCGAATATACTTC.

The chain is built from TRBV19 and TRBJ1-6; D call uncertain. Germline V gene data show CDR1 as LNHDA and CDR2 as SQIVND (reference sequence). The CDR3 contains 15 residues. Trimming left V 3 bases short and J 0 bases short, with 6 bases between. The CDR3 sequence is CASSISSSYNSPLHF. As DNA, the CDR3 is TGTGCCAGTAGTATCTCGAGCTCCTATAATTCACCCCTCCACTTT.

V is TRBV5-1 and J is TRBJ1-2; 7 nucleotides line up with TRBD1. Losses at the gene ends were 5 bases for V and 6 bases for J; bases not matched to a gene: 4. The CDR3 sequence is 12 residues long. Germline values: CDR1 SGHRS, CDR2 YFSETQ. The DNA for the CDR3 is TGCGCCAGCAGGCAAACAGGGGATGGCTACACCTTC. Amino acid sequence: CASRQTGDGYTF.

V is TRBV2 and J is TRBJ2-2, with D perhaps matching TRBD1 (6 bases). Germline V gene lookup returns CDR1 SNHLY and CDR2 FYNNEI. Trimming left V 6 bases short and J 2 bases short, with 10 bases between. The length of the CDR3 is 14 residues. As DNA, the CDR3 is TGTGCCAGCAGGAACAGGGTTAACACCGGGGAGCTGTTTTTT. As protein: CASRNRVNTGELFF.

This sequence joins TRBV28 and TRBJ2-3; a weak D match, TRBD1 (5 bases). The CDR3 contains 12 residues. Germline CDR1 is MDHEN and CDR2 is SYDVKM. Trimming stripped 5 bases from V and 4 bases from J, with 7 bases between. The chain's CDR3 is CASSIGADTQYF. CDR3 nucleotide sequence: TGTGCCAGCAGTATAGGGGCAGATACGCAGTATTTT.

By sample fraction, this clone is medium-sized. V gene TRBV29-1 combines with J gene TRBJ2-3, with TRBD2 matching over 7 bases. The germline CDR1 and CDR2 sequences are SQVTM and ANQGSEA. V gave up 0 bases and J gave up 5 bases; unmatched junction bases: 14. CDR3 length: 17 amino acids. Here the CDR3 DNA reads TGCAGCGTTGAAGATCCTCGACTAGCAGACGCGTTAGATACGCAGTATTTT. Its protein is CSVEDPRLADALDTQYF.

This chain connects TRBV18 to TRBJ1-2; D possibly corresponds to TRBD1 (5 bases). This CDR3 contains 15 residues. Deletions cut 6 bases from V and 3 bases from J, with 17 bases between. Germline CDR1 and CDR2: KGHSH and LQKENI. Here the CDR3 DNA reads TGTGCCAGCTCGTCCTCCGGGCAGGGCCACTATGGCTACACCTTC. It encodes CASSSSGQGHYGYTF.

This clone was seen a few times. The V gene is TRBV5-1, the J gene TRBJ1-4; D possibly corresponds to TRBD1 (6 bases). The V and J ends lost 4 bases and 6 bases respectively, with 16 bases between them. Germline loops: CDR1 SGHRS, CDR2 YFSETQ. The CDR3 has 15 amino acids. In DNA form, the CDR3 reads TGCGCCAGCAGCATCGGACAGAGAGGTCATGAAAAACTGTTTTTT. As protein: CASSIGQRGHEKLFF.

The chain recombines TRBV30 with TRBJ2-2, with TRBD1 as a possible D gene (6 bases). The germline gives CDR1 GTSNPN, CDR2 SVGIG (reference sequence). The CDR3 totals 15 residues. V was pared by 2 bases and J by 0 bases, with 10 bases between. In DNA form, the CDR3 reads TGTGCCTGGAGTCGGGGACAATCGAACACCGGGGAGCTGTTTTTT. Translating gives CAWSRGQSNTGELFF.

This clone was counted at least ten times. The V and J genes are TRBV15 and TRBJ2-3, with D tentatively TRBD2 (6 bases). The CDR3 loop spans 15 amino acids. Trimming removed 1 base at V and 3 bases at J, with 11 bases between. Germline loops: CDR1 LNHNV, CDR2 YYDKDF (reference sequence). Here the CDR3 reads CATSRAGEATDTQYF. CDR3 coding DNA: TGTGCCACCAGCAGAGCGGGGGAAGCTACAGATACGCAGTATTTT.

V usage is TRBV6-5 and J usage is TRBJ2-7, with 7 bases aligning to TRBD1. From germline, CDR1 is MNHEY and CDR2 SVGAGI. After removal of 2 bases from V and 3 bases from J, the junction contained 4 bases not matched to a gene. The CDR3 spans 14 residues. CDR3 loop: CASSYDRAVYEQYF. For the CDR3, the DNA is TGTGCCAGCAGTTACGACAGGGCTGTCTACGAGCAGTACTTC.

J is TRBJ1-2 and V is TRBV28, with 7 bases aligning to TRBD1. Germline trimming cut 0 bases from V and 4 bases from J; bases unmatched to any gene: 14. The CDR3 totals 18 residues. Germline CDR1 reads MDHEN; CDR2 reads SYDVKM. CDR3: CASSLWSGQRNDGYGYTF. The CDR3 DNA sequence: TGTGCCAGCAGTTTATGGTCGGGACAGAGGAATGATGGCTATGGCTACACCTTC.

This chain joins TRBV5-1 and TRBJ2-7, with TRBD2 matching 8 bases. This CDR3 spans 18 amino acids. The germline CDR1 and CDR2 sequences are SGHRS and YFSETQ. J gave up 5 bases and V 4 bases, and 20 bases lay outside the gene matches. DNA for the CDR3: TGCGCCAGCAGCCTCCGCGGGGGGCCCGCGGGAGTTATCCACGAGCAGTACTTC. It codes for CASSLRGGPAGVIHEQYF.

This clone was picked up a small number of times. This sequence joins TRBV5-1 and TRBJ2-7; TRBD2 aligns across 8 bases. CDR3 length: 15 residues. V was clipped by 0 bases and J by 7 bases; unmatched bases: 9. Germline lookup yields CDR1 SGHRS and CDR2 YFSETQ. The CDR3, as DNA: TGCGCCAGCAGCTTGGGGACCGGGGGGGCCGCGGAGCAGTACTTC. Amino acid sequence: CASSLGTGGAAEQYF.

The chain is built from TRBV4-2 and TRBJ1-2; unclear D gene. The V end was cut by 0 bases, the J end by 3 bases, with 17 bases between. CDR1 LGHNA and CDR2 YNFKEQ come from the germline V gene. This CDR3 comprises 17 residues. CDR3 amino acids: CASSQDLSLSGDYGYTF. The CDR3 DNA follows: TGTGCCAGCAGCCAAGACCTTTCCCTCAGCGGGGACTATGGCTACACCTTC.

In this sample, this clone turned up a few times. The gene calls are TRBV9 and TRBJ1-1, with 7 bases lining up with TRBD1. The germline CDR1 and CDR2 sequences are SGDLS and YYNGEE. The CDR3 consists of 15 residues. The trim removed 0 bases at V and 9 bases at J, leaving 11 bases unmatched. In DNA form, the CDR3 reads TGTGCCAGCAGCGTAGGATGGACAGGCGGTTTAAAAGCTTTCTTT. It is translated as CASSVGWTGGLKAFF.

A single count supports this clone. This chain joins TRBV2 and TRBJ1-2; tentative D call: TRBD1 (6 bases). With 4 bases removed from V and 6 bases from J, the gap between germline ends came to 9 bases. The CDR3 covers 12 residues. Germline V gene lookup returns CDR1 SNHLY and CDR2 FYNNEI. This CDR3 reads CASSARGDGYTF. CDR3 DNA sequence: TGTGCCAGCAGTGCCAGGGGAGATGGCTACACCTTC.

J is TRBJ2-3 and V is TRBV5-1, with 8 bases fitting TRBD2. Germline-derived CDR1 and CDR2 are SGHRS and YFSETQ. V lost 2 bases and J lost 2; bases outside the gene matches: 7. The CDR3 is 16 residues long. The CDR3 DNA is TGCGCCAGCAGCTTACCCTTAGCGGGGACCACAGATACGCAGTATTTT. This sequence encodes CASSLPLAGTTDTQYF.

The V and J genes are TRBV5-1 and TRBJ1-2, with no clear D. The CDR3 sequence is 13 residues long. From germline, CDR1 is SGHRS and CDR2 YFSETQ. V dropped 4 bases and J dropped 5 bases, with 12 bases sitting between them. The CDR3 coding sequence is TGCGCCAGCAGCCCGGGAGTCGGATATGGCTACACCTTC. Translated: CASSPGVGYGYTF. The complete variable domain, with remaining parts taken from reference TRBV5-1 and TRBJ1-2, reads KAGVTQTPRYLIKTRGQQVTLSCSPISGHRSVSWYQQTPGQGLQFLFEYFSETQRNKGNFPGRFSGRQFSNSRSEMNVSTLELGDSALYLCASSPGVGYGYTFGSGTRLTVV.

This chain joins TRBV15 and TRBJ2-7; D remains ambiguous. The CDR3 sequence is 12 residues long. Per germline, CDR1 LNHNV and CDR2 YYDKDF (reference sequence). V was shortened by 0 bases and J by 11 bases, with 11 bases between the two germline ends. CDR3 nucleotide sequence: TGTGCCACCAGCAGAGATCCGCAGGTTAAGTACTTC. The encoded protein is CATSRDPQVKYF.

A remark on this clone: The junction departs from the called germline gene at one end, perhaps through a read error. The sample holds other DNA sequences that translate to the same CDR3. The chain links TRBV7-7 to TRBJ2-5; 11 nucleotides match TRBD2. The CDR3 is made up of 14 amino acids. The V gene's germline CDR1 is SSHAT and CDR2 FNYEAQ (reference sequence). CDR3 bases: TGTGCTAGCAGCTTGGGACTAGCGGAAGAGACCCAGTACTTC. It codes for CASSLGLAEETQYF.

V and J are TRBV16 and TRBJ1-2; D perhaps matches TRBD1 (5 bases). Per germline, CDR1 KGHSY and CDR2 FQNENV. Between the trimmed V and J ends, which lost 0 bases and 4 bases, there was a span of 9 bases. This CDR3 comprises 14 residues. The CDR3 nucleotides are TGTGCCAGCAGCCAATCTATAGGGGTCTATGGCTACACCTTC. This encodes CASSQSIGVYGYTF.

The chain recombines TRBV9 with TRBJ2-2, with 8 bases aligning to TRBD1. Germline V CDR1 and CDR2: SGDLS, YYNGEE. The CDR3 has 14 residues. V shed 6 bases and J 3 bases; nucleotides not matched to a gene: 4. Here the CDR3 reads CASTDRGYTGELFF. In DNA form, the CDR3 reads TGTGCCAGCACCGACAGGGGATACACCGGGGAGCTGTTTTTT.